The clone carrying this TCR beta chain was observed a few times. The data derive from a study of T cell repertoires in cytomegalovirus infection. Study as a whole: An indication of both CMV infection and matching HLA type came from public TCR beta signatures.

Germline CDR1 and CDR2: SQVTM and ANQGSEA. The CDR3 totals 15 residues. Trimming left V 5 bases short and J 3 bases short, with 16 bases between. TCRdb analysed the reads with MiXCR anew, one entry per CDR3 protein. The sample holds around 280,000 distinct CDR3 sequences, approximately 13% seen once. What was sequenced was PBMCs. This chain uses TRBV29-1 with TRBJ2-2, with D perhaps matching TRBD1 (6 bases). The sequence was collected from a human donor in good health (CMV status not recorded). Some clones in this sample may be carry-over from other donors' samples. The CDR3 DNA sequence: TGCAGCGTTTCGAAGGGGACAACTGACACCGGGGAGCTGTTTTTT. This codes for CSVSKGTTDTGELFF.